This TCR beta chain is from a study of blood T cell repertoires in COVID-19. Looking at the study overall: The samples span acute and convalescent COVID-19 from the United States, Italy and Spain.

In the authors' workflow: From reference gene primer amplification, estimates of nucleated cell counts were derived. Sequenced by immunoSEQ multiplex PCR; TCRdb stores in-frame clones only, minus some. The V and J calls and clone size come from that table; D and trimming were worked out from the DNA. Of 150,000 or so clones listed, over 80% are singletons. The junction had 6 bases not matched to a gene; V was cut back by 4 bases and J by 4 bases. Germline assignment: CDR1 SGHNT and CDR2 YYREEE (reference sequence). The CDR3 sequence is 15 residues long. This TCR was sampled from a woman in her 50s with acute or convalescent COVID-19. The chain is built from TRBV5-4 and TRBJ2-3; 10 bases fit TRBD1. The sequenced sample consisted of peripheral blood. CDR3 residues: CASSPGQGLSDTQYF. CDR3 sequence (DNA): TGTGCCAGCAGCCCGGGACAGGGGCTCTCAGATACGCAGTATTTT.